This TCR beta chain comes out of a study of breast tumors, draining lymph nodes, adjacent tissues. Notes on the study in general: Findings are consistent with lymph node origin and intratumoral expansion of most tumor T cells.

With respect to this clonotype: The antigen is unknown.

Breast cancer patients provided tissue from their axillary draining lymph nodes. TCRdb fed the multiplex PCR reads into MiXCR, producing one record per CDR3 protein. The sample carries under 250,000 distinct CDR3 sequences, approximately 31% recorded once. The CDR3 sequence is 14 residues long. Germline CDR1 reads SGDLS; CDR2 reads YYNGEE. The V end lost 8 bases, the J end lost 7 bases, and 18 bases lay between the germline ends. The clonotype was recovered from a female donor with breast cancer. Some clones in this sample may be carry-over from other donors' samples. Material: axillary lymph node tissue. This chain joins TRBV9 and TRBJ1-4; weak D call: TRBD1 (5 bases). The CDR3 bases are TGTGCCAGGGCCGAGGGAAAGGGACCTGAAAAACTGTTTTTT. This translates into CARAEGKGPEKLFF. The full variable domain, its missing parts supplied by reference TRBV9 and TRBJ1-4, is DSGVTQTPKHLITATGQRVTLRCSPRSGDLSVYWYQQSLDQGLQFLIQYYNGEERAKGNILERFSAQQFPDLHSELNLSSLELGDSALYFCARAEGKGPEKLFFGSGTQLSVL.